The sequence of this T cell receptor (beta chain) was determined in a study of T cell responses to AZD1222 COVID-19 vaccine (dated by TCRdb to about 2021). For context, the study as a whole: AZD1222 recipients with second doses at about 4 weeks or about 12 weeks were pooled, because spike-specific TCR depth and breadth did not differ between schedules. TCR sequencing was performed for about 250 trial participants, of whom some 200 were given two doses of AZD1222 and around 25 were given two doses of MenACWY control vaccine. Trial participants were enrolled into age subgroups of 18-55, 56-69 and 70-plus years, which contained about 150, 28 and 57 TCR-sequenced participants, respectively.

The research as a whole found: Because no samples from the day 14 peak response were available, repertoires could be characterized only after the peak T cell response. Reportedly, close to half of the unique spike-specific TCRs recognized epitopes lying outside the regions that are mutated in the B.1.351 and B.1.1.7 variants. The 56-69-year group was small, and its depth increase did not reach significance, likely because of low power. After two AZD1222 doses, spike-specific TCR breadth and depth were significantly higher than at day 0 and than in MenACWY recipients. Conclusions about previously exposed vaccinees were limited because only five to seven AZD1222 recipients were SARS-CoV-2 seropositive at baseline. CD4 TCRs associated with the vaccine covered the entire spike protein, and the dominant responses were in regions 160-218 and 743-854. Participants were mostly white British, with more females than males. The authors suggested clonal diversity may have been underestimated.

The CDR3 regions of human TCRbeta chains were analyzed by immunosequencing. The authors' pipeline ran thus. TCRs in the repertoires were compared against a reference library of SARS-CoV-2-specific TCRs that had been generated with the MIRA antigen-specificity platform. Breadth was defined as the fraction of unique TCRs that were SARS-CoV-2-associated. Depth was defined as the fraction of total T cells that were SARS-CoV-2-associated. Using the MIRA data, every spike-specific TCR was mapped to the spike region that the TCR reacted to and assigned to either a CD4 or a CD8 class. Log10-transformed breadth and depth values were compared by one-way ANOVA with Sidak's multiple comparisons tests. TCRdb obtained this table from immuneACCESS and retained in-frame rearrangements with V and J assigned. These tables miss some clones; where compared with another copy, unresolved V genes account for less than half of the shortfall, and the remainder is unexplained. The V and J calls and the clone size are those of that table, but D and trimming were determined from the DNA. The sample has around 120,000 clones on record, roughly 84% of them singletons. 1% to 1.5% of the sample comes from the top ten.

The CDR3 runs 16 amino acids, cysteine and phenylalanine included. Just the 48-base CDR3 DNA is kept, in frame starting at base 1. Trimming costs V 0 bases and J 2 bases, and their ends lie 13 bases apart. CDR1 and CDR2, looked up from the germline V gene, are KGHSH and LQKENI. With respect to this clone: The specificity of this receptor is unknown. No base quality values were provided; no much bigger clone lies one nucleotide off.

Read against the paper, the sample's time point label means: baseline before first vaccination. Samples from vaccinated people were obtained from the UK trials COV001 and COV002, which included a single-blind randomized controlled phase 2/3 trial of AZD1222 (ChAdOx1 nCoV-19) in healthy adults. Trial participant PBMC samples were collected at day 0 and day 28 after the second dose for TCRbeta chain sequencing. The source of this sequence is an adult in good health. This sample comprised peripheral blood, obtained on day 0 of AZD1222 vaccination. The chain is made from TRBV18 and TRBJ1-2, with the identity of the D gene unclear. The nucleotide sequence reads as follows: TGTGCCAGCTCACCACCTCTCACAGCCTCGAACTATGGCTACACCTTC. Translated, this is CASSPPLTASNYGYTF.